This TCR beta chain was documented in a study of preoperative IRX-2 immunotherapy in early breast cancer. The repertoire was sequenced with immunoSEQ multiplex PCR; TCRdb's copy has only in-frame clones and lacks some. The table has fewer than 70,000 clones, roughly 94% seen once; the top ten hold approximately 1.8%. The sample's treatment: preoperative locoregional IRX-2 cytokine immunotherapy. This TCR was sampled from a human donor with breast cancer. Sampling was carried out from a patient treated with IRX-2 immunotherapy.

CDR3 amino acids: CASSPTGVGNQPQHF. In nucleotides, the CDR3 is TGTGCCAGCAGCCCAACAGGGGTCGGCAATCAGCCCCAGCATTTT. The chain carries TRBV11-2 and TRBJ1-5; the match to TRBD1 covers 7 bases. This CDR3 contains 15 residues. Germline values: CDR1 SGHAT, CDR2 FQNNGV. V gave up 5 bases and J gave up 2 bases; unmatched junction bases: 6.